A single sample gave rise to the 31 T cell receptor beta chains below, sequenced in a study of T cell responses to AZD1222 COVID-19 vaccine (dated by TCRdb to about 2021). This specimen's time point label, per the study, means: baseline before first vaccination. Receptors were amplified or captured by the immunoSEQ multiplex PCR assay. The source is immuneACCESS, and TCRdb retained only in-frame sequences with V and J called. Part of the clones is not carried over; for the studies checked, unresolved V genes explain less than half of this, and the remainder is unexplained. The sample table records 160,000 or so clones; less than 90% of these occur just once. Clones ranked in the top ten supply approximately 1.8% of the sample. This material consisted of peripheral blood, taken on day 0 of AZD1222 vaccination. Source of these receptors: an adult in good health.

J is TRBJ1-3 and V is TRBV19; D is unclear. The CDR3 contains 13 residues. Germline assignment: CDR1 LNHDA and CDR2 SQIVND (reference sequence). Between the trimmed V and J ends, which lost 5 bases and 4 bases, there was a span of 9 bases. The CDR3 nucleotides read TGTGCCAGTAGTGTGGGGAACGGAAACACCATATATTTT. As protein: CASSVGNGNTIYF.

This sequence joins TRBV7-9 and TRBJ2-7, with D possibly matching TRBD1 (5 bases). The length of the CDR3 is 14 residues. Germline CDR1 reads SEHNR; CDR2 reads FQNEAQ (reference sequence). Trimming removed 5 bases at V and 3 bases at J, with 14 bases between. The CDR3 region has the DNA TGTGCCAGCAGCGCAGGACACCCGATCTACGAGCAGTACGTC. It codes for CASSAGHPIYEQYV.

The chain employs TRBV11-2 and TRBJ2-1; a weak D match, TRBD1 (5 bases). V gave up 7 bases and J gave up 6 bases, with 13 bases separating them. The CDR3 is 13 amino acids. From germline, CDR1 is SGHAT and CDR2 FQNNGV. The CDR3 loop reads CASNDQGFNEQFF. The CDR3 DNA reads TGTGCCAGCAACGACCAGGGTTTCAATGAGCAGTTCTTC.

The chain employs TRBV4-2 and TRBJ2-2, with a possible D match to TRBD2 (6 bases). This CDR3 has 15 amino acids. The V end lost 0 bases, the J end lost 3 bases, and 8 bases lay between the germline ends. CDR1 and CDR2 (germline): LGHNA, YNFKEQ. The CDR3 DNA reads TGTGCCAGCAGCCAAGATAGGAGGGACACCGGGGAGCTGTTTTTT. Protein: CASSQDRRDTGELFF.

The chain couples TRBV7-9 to TRBJ2-2, with 9 bases that match TRBD2. The V and J ends lost 4 bases and 3 bases, in that order; junction bases with no gene match: 6. The germline gives CDR1 SEHNR, CDR2 FQNEAQ (reference sequence). This CDR3 has 16 amino acids. The CDR3 DNA sequence: TGTGCCAGCAGCTCACCTAGCGGGACCCACACCGGGGAGCTGTTTTTT. Its protein product is CASSSPSGTHTGELFF.

The CDR3 coding sequence is TGCGCCAGCATCAAGGGACAGGGGTACAATGAGCAGTTCTTC. This codes for CASIKGQGYNEQFF. The chain recombines TRBV4-1 with TRBJ2-1; 10 bases fit TRBD1. Trimming cost V 7 bases and J 4 bases; bases outside gene matches: 4. Germline V gene data show CDR1 as MGHRA and CDR2 as YSYEKL. The CDR3 totals 14 residues.

This sequence joins TRBV7-9 and TRBJ2-1, with D uncertain. Per germline, CDR1 SEHNR and CDR2 FQNEAQ (reference sequence). This CDR3 contains 13 residues. Trimming left V 5 bases short and J 9 bases short, with 14 bases between. In DNA, the CDR3 is TGTGCCAGCAGCACCCAGAGGATTACTGAGCAGTTCTTC. It encodes CASSTQRITEQFF.

The V gene is TRBV6-5, the J gene TRBJ1-1; perhaps TRBD1 as D (6 bases). The CDR3 length is 14 residues. V was cut by 7 bases and J by 2 bases, with 14 bases left in between. CDR1 is MNHEY, CDR2 SVGAGI, per germline. This chain's CDR3 is CASTEQGGNTEAFF. In DNA, the CDR3 is TGTGCCAGCACGGAACAGGGTGGAAACACTGAAGCTTTCTTT.

The J gene is TRBJ2-3, the V gene TRBV14; the match to TRBD2 covers 9 bases. With V trimmed by 2 bases and J by 4 bases, 4 bases remained unmatched. CDR1 SGHDN and CDR2 FVKESK come from the germline V gene. The CDR3 has 15 amino acids. CDR3 residues: CASSQLRTSADTQYF. The CDR3 nucleotides are TGTGCCAGCAGCCAACTTCGGACTAGCGCAGATACGCAGTATTTT.

This chain links TRBV15 with TRBJ1-6, with D possibly matching TRBD1 (5 bases). With 0 bases removed from V and 9 bases from J, the gap between germline ends came to 15 bases. This CDR3 is built from 16 residues. Per germline, CDR1 LNHNV and CDR2 YYDKDF (reference sequence). CDR3 in DNA: TGTGCCACCAGCAGAGATGTGGTCCCGGGGGGTTCACCCCTCCACTTT. Its protein product is CATSRDVVPGGSPLHF.

The genes are TRBV7-2 and TRBJ2-7; the D gene is possibly TRBD2 (6 bases). CDR3 length equals 12 residues. Germline loops: CDR1 SGHTA, CDR2 FQGNSA. V was pared by 5 bases and J by 6 bases, with 11 bases between. CDR3 DNA: TGTGCCAGCAGCCATGTGGGAGGCGAGCAGTACTTC. Translation gives CASSHVGGEQYF.

The chain is built from TRBV6-5 and TRBJ1-2; D might be TRBD1 (5 bases). Germline V gene sequence: CDR1 MNHEY, CDR2 SVGAGI. V lost 6 bases and J 7 bases, leaving 18 bases between the germline ends. The CDR3 has 14 amino acids. The CDR3 DNA reads TGTGCCAGCAGGGCTCCGGGACGAGGAGGTGGCTACACCTTC. It specifies CASRAPGRGGGYTF.

Only one count was recorded for this clone. The chain couples TRBV3-1 (or the pseudogene TRBV3-2) to TRBJ1-1; D gene ambiguous. This CDR3 contains 14 residues. Deletions cut 2 bases from V and 1 base from J, with 8 bases between. The germline V gene has CDR1 LGHDT and CDR2 YNNKEL (reference sequence). The CDR3 loop reads CASSQSDKNTEAFF. In DNA form, the CDR3 reads TGTGCCAGCAGCCAAAGTGACAAGAACACTGAAGCTTTCTTT.

The chain combines TRBV7-2 with TRBJ1-5; the match to TRBD1 covers 9 bases. With 5 bases clipped from V and 6 bases from J, the junction kept 8 bases outside the gene matches. CDR1 and CDR2 from the germline V gene are SGHTA and FQGNSA. The CDR3 loop spans 15 amino acids. The CDR3 nucleotides read TGTGCCAGCAGCACAGGACAGGGGTGGGGTCAGCCCCAGCATTTT. Amino acids: CASSTGQGWGQPQHF.

The rearrangement links TRBV19 to TRBJ2-2; TRBD1 might be the D (6 bases). CDR1 LNHDA and CDR2 SQIVND come from the germline V gene (reference sequence). The CDR3 has 18 amino acids. Trimming removed 4 bases from V and 5 bases from J, with 23 bases in between. The CDR3: CASSRAGTQPSGTGELFF. For the CDR3, the DNA is TGTGCCAGTAGTAGAGCCGGGACACAGCCCTCGGGGACCGGGGAGCTGTTTTTT.

This clone was seen only a few times. The rearrangement links TRBV10-3 to TRBJ1-6; D not resolved. The CDR3 consists of 17 residues. Germline CDR1 and CDR2: ENHRY and SYGVKD. Deletions cut 4 bases from V and 3 bases from J, with 16 bases between. CDR3 sequence reads: CAISGGSSKNYNSPLHF. CDR3 sequence (DNA): TGTGCCATCAGTGGTGGGAGTAGTAAGAACTATAATTCACCCCTCCACTTT.

This chain connects TRBV10-1 to TRBJ2-1; D is unclear. The CDR3 runs 13 residues. Trimming took off 6 bases at V and 8 bases at J, with 14 bases between the two ends. The germline CDR1 and CDR2 sequences are WNHNN and SYGVQD (reference sequence). The CDR3 loop is CASSNPSLDEQFF. The CDR3 nucleotides read TGCGCCAGCAGCAACCCGAGCCTGGATGAGCAGTTCTTC.

CDR3 residues: CASRGGRGYYEQYF. The CDR3 DNA reads as TGTGCCAGCAGGGGCGGCAGGGGTTACTACGAGCAGTACTTC. V usage is TRBV28 and J usage is TRBJ2-7; the D gene is possibly TRBD1 (6 bases). The CDR3 length is 14 residues. V lost 6 bases and J lost 3, with 15 bases in between. The germline V gene encodes CDR1 MDHEN and CDR2 SYDVKM.

V and J are TRBV10-3 and TRBJ1-6, with D uncertain. From germline, CDR1 is ENHRY and CDR2 SYGVKD. The CDR3 runs to 19 residues. The V end lost 0 bases, the J end lost 0 bases, and 15 bases lay between the germline ends. The CDR3 loop is CAISESGLEGISYNSPLHF. For the CDR3, the DNA is TGTGCCATCAGTGAGTCGGGCTTAGAGGGCATCTCCTATAATTCACCCCTCCACTTT.

CDR3 in amino acids: CASSEGGPNTEAFF. The DNA of the CDR3 is TGCGCCAGCAGTGAGGGGGGCCCGAACACTGAAGCTTTCTTT. The J gene is TRBJ1-1, the V gene TRBV10-1; D perhaps matches TRBD1 (6 bases). The V gene's germline CDR1 is WNHNN and CDR2 SYGVQD (reference sequence). The CDR3 contains 14 residues. Trimming stripped 2 bases from V and 1 base from J, with 8 bases between.

This chain links TRBV10-3 with TRBJ1-2; D is unclear. CDR3 length: 14 residues. The V gene's germline CDR1 is ENHRY and CDR2 SYGVKD. Trimming took off 3 bases at V and 5 bases at J, with 13 bases between the two ends. The CDR3 DNA is TGTGCCATCAGTGACTTAGGGAAGGCTTATGGCTACACCTTC. It codes for CAISDLGKAYGYTF.

The chain employs TRBV24-1 and TRBJ1-2, with D possibly TRBD1 on 5 matching bases. Looked up from germline, CDR1 is KGHDR and CDR2 is SFDVKD. Trimming pared 9 bases from V and 3 bases from J, leaving 16 bases between. The CDR3 consists of 14 residues. CDR3 coding DNA: TGTGCCACCTCGGGAGCAGGGTTTGACTATGGCTACACCTTC. Its protein product is CATSGAGFDYGYTF.

The V call is TRBV28, the J call TRBJ2-4, with D tentatively TRBD1 (5 bases). The CDR3 contains 15 residues. The V gene lost 5 bases and the J gene lost 3 bases, with 14 bases spanning the gap. The V gene's germline CDR1 is MDHEN and CDR2 SYDVKM. CDR3 sequence (DNA): TGTGCCAGCAGTGGGGCAGGGCTAGACAAAAACATTCAGTACTTC. Translation gives CASSGAGLDKNIQYF.

This chain joins TRBV5-4 and TRBJ1-2; no clear D. Germline values: CDR1 SGHNT, CDR2 YYREEE (reference sequence). The CDR3 has 13 amino acids. V lost 4 bases to trimming and J lost 8 bases, with 15 bases between them. The CDR3 coding sequence is TGTGCCAGCAGCGAAAGGGTCTCCGGAGGCTACACCTTC. Its translation is CASSERVSGGYTF.

The CDR3 is CASSLGQRGSYEQYF. CDR3 nucleotides: TGTGCCAGCAGCTTGGGACAGCGAGGCTCCTACGAGCAGTACTTC. This sequence joins TRBV5-4 and TRBJ2-7, with TRBD1 as a possible D gene (5 bases). The CDR3 has 15 residues. Trimming took off 0 bases at V and 0 bases at J, with 10 bases between the two ends. The germline CDR1 and CDR2 sequences are SGHNT and YYREEE (reference sequence).

The V call is TRBV9, the J call TRBJ2-1; 11 bases match TRBD2. The V and J ends lost 4 bases and 4 bases, in that order; junction bases with no gene match: 4. CDR3 length equals 15 residues. The V gene's germline CDR1 is SGDLS and CDR2 YYNGEE. CDR3 coding DNA: TGTGCCAGCAGCCCTAGCGGGAGGAAGTACAATGAGCAGTTCTTC. Translated: CASSPSGRKYNEQFF.

The chain recombines TRBV9 with TRBJ2-1; the match to TRBD2 covers 11 bases. Per germline, CDR1 SGDLS and CDR2 YYNGEE. The junction had 11 bases not matched to a gene; V was cut back by 3 bases and J by 9 bases. The CDR3 spans 16 residues. CDR3 region: CASSAPIAGGPGEQFF. For the CDR3, the DNA is TGTGCCAGCAGCGCCCCCATAGCGGGAGGGCCGGGTGAGCAGTTCTTC.

The chain recombines TRBV5-6 with TRBJ2-6; D might be TRBD1 or TRBD2, each matching 5 bases. This CDR3 is 16 amino acids long. Trimming stripped 4 bases from V and 0 bases from J, with 11 bases between. Germline CDR1 SGHDT, CDR2 YYEEEE. The CDR3 is CASSPWGRSGANVLTF. CDR3 coding DNA: TGTGCCAGCAGCCCCTGGGGACGCTCTGGGGCCAACGTCCTGACTTTC.

This clone was seen once. This chain uses TRBV28 with TRBJ2-7; unclear D gene. The CDR3 contains 14 residues. CDR1 and CDR2 (germline): MDHEN, SYDVKM. V dropped 5 bases and J dropped 5 bases, with 16 bases sitting between them. The CDR3 reads CASSATGPYNEQYV. CDR3 nucleotide sequence: TGTGCCAGCAGTGCTACCGGGCCCTATAACGAGCAGTACGTC.

The chain recombines TRBV3-1 (or the pseudogene TRBV3-2) with TRBJ2-2; TRBD2 aligns across 9 bases. CDR1 and CDR2 from the germline V gene are LGHDT and YNNKEL (reference sequence). V shed 7 bases, J shed 4 bases, and the junction held 13 bases outside the gene matches. The CDR3 has 17 amino acids. CDR3 coding DNA: TGTGCCAGCACCTCTTTTATAGCGGGAGTGAGCACCGGGGAGCTGTTTTTT. Translating gives CASTSFIAGVSTGELFF.

The chain links TRBV9 to TRBJ1-5; no firm D call. V dropped 1 base and J dropped 0 bases, with 11 bases sitting between them. Germline-derived CDR1 and CDR2 are SGDLS and YYNGEE. The CDR3 has 16 amino acids. Here the CDR3 reads CASSVTPPGSNQPQHF. The DNA of the CDR3 is TGTGCCAGCAGCGTAACCCCCCCCGGTAGCAATCAGCCCCAGCATTTT. Using reference TRBV9 and TRBJ1-5 for the parts outside the CDR3, the full variable domain is DSGVTQTPKHLITATGQRVTLRCSPRSGDLSVYWYQQSLDQGLQFLIQYYNGEERAKGNILERFSAQQFPDLHSELNLSSLELGDSALYFCASSVTPPGSNQPQHFGDGTRLSIL.